This T cell receptor beta chain was found in a study of CD8+ T cells in alopecia areata (dated by TCRdb to 2017 to 2018). Turning to the overall study: The treated patients took part in an open-label pilot trial in which moderate-to-severe alopecia areata was treated with oral tofacitinib at 5 to 10 mg twice daily. RNA came from the PAXgene miRNA kit for fixed scalp, the miRNeasy kit for PBMCs, and the RNeasy kit for mouse skin. The study used high-throughput TCRbeta sequencing to examine T cell clonal expansion in alopecia areata, in both the C3H/HeJ mouse model and human patients. Patients stayed on tofacitinib for 6 to 18 months and then had 6 months of follow-up off drug so that delayed response and recurrence could be assessed. Scalp clonality was compared across normal scalp (n=4), patchy alopecia areata scalp (n=8), and alopecia totalis/universalis scalp (n=8). Patients on tofacitinib were biopsied at baseline and after 4 and 24 weeks of treatment, and several of the patients also had a later scalp biopsy. On the human side, TCRbeta sequencing was run on scalp tissue and on sorted CD4+ and CD8+ peripheral blood T cells from healthy controls and from alopecia areata patients with either patchy or totalis/universalis disease. immunoSEQ multiplex PCR using 35 Vbeta forward primers and 13 Jbeta reverse primers was used to amplify TCRbeta CDR3 regions. The SALT score, which quantifies the percentage of affected scalp surface area, was used to measure disease severity in treated patients. What the study reported, not specific to this receptor: Tofacitinib significantly lowered scalp clonality and the number of expanded CD8+ clones among the top 100 scalp clones. Compared with normal scalp, lesional scalp, particularly in alopecia totalis/universalis, had higher clonality and more expanded CD8+ clones, which suggests antigenic drive. The treated cohort was small, with a single nonresponder, so links between baseline CD8+ expansion and response need larger studies. Shared TCR sequences between patients were less evident than in mice, which may be partly attributable to HLA diversity in the patient population. Many expanded lesional clones persisted in scalp and blood during tofacitinib treatment, which may partly explain relapse after stopping treatment. Unlike mouse skin, which is dominated by gammadelta T cells, normal human skin has resident alphabeta T cells that are also sequenced, and this complicates analysis of the scalp TCR repertoire.

Library preparation was by the immunoSEQ multiplex PCR assay. RNA was extracted from all samples and reverse transcribed into cDNA as template for TCR sequencing. First-strand cDNA was synthesized with SuperScript III using a 2:1 mix of oligo-dT and random hexamers. A synthetic immune receptor repertoire was used to gauge amplification bias, and whatever bias remained was removed computationally. The paper's data handling went like this. Raw reads were preprocessed for error removal, and CDR3 was defined according to IMGT conventions as running from the conserved cysteine to phenylalanine. To get clonality, Shannon entropy was normalized by log2 of the number of productive unique TCRs and the result was subtracted from 1. Whether scalp clones were CD4 or CD8 was inferred by matching scalp TCRbeta sequences against CD4 and CD8 repertoires sorted from blood. TCRdb re-hosts the immuneACCESS table, in-frame sequences only. Its copies lack some clones; in the studies checked, an unresolved V gene accounts for under half of them, and the cause for the rest is not known. Clone size and the V and J calls come from that table; the DNA yielded D and trimming. In all, the sample holds hundreds of thousands of clones, and 55% to 75% of those were seen once. More than 1.5% of the sample is in the top ten clones.

In regard to this clone: Its antigen specificity is not known. No much larger clone exists at a distance of one base, and base qualities are not known.

The CDR3, cysteine through phenylalanine, is 15 amino acids long. Solely the CDR3 DNA is kept, with 45 bases framed from the first base. The trim is 1 base for V and 7 bases for J, with a gap of 16 bases between the germline ends. CDR1 and CDR2 (SGHTA, FQGNSA) derive from the germline V gene. In the paper's terms, the time point label means: 24 weeks on oral tofacitinib. Sample treatment or condition, as interpreted from the label and publication: oral pan-JAK inhibitor, 5-10 mg twice daily. From alopecia areata patients, peripheral blood was collected along with lesional scalp punch biopsies. PBMCs were separated by density centrifugation and stained for CD3, CD4 and CD8, after which CD4+ and CD8+ T cells were sorted on a FACSAria.

The sample here was CD4+ T cells sorted from blood, taken at week 24, from a patient treated with tofacitinib. The TCR sequence derives from a human donor with alopecia areata. The V and J segments used are TRBV7-2 and TRBJ1-1, with the D segment identity uncertain. In nucleotide form, the sequence is TGTGCCAGCAGCTTAGGCCTACAGCCCGGAGATGAAGCTTTCTTT. The resulting protein is CASSLGLQPGDEAFF.